This T cell receptor beta chain was recorded in a study of naive and memory T cell subsets. An equimolar mix of two oligonucleotides served as the beta constant-region primer for TRBC1 and TRBC2. A 12-nucleotide UMI and the SP2 primer were added to the cDNA 3' end by oligonucleotide ligation. MiXCR, run by TCRdb on the UMI-ligation and nested PCR reads, gives a single entry per CDR3 protein. The sample shows tens of thousands of distinct CDR3 sequences, more than 10% of them seen only once. Cells stained for CD3, CD4, CD8, CD45RA and CD27 were sorted into four subsets. This clonotype was observed at least ten times. Germline V gene lookup returns CDR1 MDHEN and CDR2 SYDVKM. With V trimmed by 5 bases and J by 8 bases, 9 bases remained unmatched. This CDR3 comprises 15 residues.

Sequenced sample: effector memory CD4+ T cells from blood. Subset given: effector memory, CD45RA- CD27-. This chain joins TRBV28 and TRBJ1-5, with 10 nucleotides matching TRBD1. The source is a human donor in good health. The CDR3 is CASSPGTGVEEPQHF. CDR3 nucleotide sequence: TGTGCCAGCAGTCCCGGGACAGGGGTCGAGGAGCCCCAGCATTTT.